Below are 17 T cell receptor beta chains sequenced from a single sample in a study of follicular helper T cells after annual influenza vaccination. The time point: 2014-2015 season, 7 days after vaccination. TCRdb keeps only in-frame clones here, not all; method: immunoSEQ multiplex PCR. Of 15,000 or so clones listed, 70% to 85% are singletons. The source was CXCR5+ CD38- circulating T follicular helper cells from blood, collected 7 days after influenza vaccination. As to subset: circulating Tfh, non-naive CD4+CXCR5+PD-1+ (ICOS+CD38+ or ICOS-CD38-). Every receptor here comes from an adult who received the influenza vaccine.

V usage is TRBV9 and J usage is TRBJ2-2; 7 positions agree with TRBD2. The germline V gene has CDR1 SGDLS and CDR2 YYNGEE. V shed 7 bases and J 7 bases; nucleotides not matched to a gene: 4. The CDR3 has 12 amino acids. The CDR3 reads CASSPGGGELFF. The CDR3 DNA reads TGTGCCAGCTCCCCGGGGGGCGGGGAGCTGTTTTTT.

The genes are TRBV28 and TRBJ2-7; 9 nucleotides match TRBD1. V shed 6 bases and J 6 bases; nucleotides not matched to a gene: 6. The germline V gene has CDR1 MDHEN and CDR2 SYDVKM. This CDR3 region has 13 residues. The CDR3 region is CASSPPDRGEQYF. The CDR3 nucleotides read TGTGCCAGCAGCCCCCCGGACAGGGGCGAGCAGTACTTC. The entire variable domain, with the rest obtained from reference TRBV28 and TRBJ2-7, is as follows: DVKVTQSSRYLVKRTGEKVFLECVQDMDHENMFWYRQDPGLGLRLIYFSYDVKMKEKGDIPEGYSVSREKKERFSLILESASTNQTSMYLCASSPPDRGEQYFGPGTRLTVT.

The V call is TRBV27, the J call TRBJ2-5; perhaps TRBD2 as D (5 bases). CDR3 length equals 15 residues. The ends were cut back, 0 bases at V and 5 bases at J, with 13 bases in the middle. Germline loops: CDR1 MNHEY, CDR2 SMNVEV (reference sequence). DNA for the CDR3: TGTGCCAGCAGTTTATCGGGTAGGCCGGGGGAGACCCAGTACTTC. This gives the protein CASSLSGRPGETQYF.

This chain links TRBV5-1 with TRBJ1-1; D unclear. V lost 0 bases, J lost 2 bases, and 11 bases lay in between. CDR3 length: 15 residues. Per germline, CDR1 SGHRS and CDR2 YFSETQ. The CDR3 here is CASSLDGQFNTEAFF. The CDR3 region has the DNA TGCGCCAGCAGCTTGGATGGGCAATTTAACACTGAAGCTTTCTTT.

In this sample, this clone turned up once. This chain joins TRBV7-2 and TRBJ2-6; 13 nucleotides line up with TRBD2. V shed 2 bases, J shed 2 bases, and the junction held 0 bases outside the gene matches. Germline-derived CDR1 and CDR2 are SGHTA and FQGNSA. The CDR3 consists of 17 residues. Written as DNA, the CDR3 is TGTGCCAGCAGCTTAACTAGCGGGGGGGCTGGGGCCAACGTCCTGACTTTC. Amino acid sequence: CASSLTSGGAGANVLTF.

The V and J genes are TRBV7-2 and TRBJ1-1, with a possible D match to TRBD1 (6 bases). V was shortened by 2 bases and J by 4 bases, with 20 bases between the two germline ends. This CDR3 has 17 residues. Germline CDR1 SGHTA, CDR2 FQGNSA. CDR3: CASSLRLGQGPGTEAFF. Here the CDR3 DNA reads TGTGCCAGCAGCTTAAGGTTGGGCCAGGGGCCAGGCACTGAAGCTTTCTTT.

This clone was observed a few times. The J gene is TRBJ1-6, the V gene TRBV30, with 9 bases fitting TRBD1. The J segment lost 7 bases and the V segment lost 2 bases, leaving 12 bases of the junction unmatched. CDR1 and CDR2 from the germline V gene are GTSNPN and SVGIG (reference sequence). The CDR3 contains 17 residues. CDR3 nucleotide sequence: TGTGCCTGGAGTACAGCAACAGGGGGCGTCGGAAATTCACCCCTCCACTTT. It encodes CAWSTATGGVGNSPLHF.

The CDR3 DNA follows: TGTGCCAGCAGCTTAGTGGGCGGGACCAGCACAGATACGCAGTATTTT. Encoded protein: CASSLVGGTSTDTQYF. This chain links TRBV7-8 with TRBJ2-3, with D maybe TRBD2 (6 bases). The CDR3 is made up of 16 amino acids. V lost 1 base, J lost 0 bases, and 11 bases lay in between. The germline V gene has CDR1 SGHVS and CDR2 FQNEAQ.

The chain has TRBV6-1 and TRBJ1-1; tentative D call: TRBD1 (5 bases). The CDR3 extends over 15 amino acids. Germline lookup yields CDR1 MNHNS and CDR2 SASEGT. Trimming removed 4 bases from V and 2 bases from J, with 14 bases in between. The CDR3 region is CASSGGFGGNTEAFF. CDR3 bases: TGTGCCAGCAGTGGGGGTTTCGGGGGAAACACTGAAGCTTTCTTT.

The chain employs TRBV9 and TRBJ2-7; a weak D match, TRBD1 (6 bases). Germline CDR1 SGDLS, CDR2 YYNGEE. V was pared by 4 bases and J by 4 bases, with 18 bases between. There are 15 residues in the CDR3. CDR3 in DNA: TGTGCCAGCAGCCAGGCGGCAGGGGCGCCTTACGAGCAGTACTTC. Protein product: CASSQAAGAPYEQYF.

The chain joins TRBV11-3 to TRBJ1-1; no clear D gene. The CDR3 is made up of 14 amino acids. Germline V gives CDR1 SGHNT, CDR2 YENEEA. The ends were cut back, 4 bases at V and 6 bases at J, with 15 bases in the middle. The CDR3 nucleotides read TGTGCCAGCAGCTCTAGACGGGAGTCGTCTGAAGCTTTCTTT. The encoded protein is CASSSRRESSEAFF.

The chain carries TRBV7-2 and TRBJ2-7; 16 nucleotides align to TRBD2. This CDR3 is built from 19 residues. The V segment lost 1 base and the J segment 2 bases; nucleotides outside the gene matches: 8. Germline V gene data show CDR1 as SGHTA and CDR2 as FQGNSA. The CDR3: CASSLGLGLAGGLPYEQYF. CDR3 bases: TGTGCCAGCAGCTTAGGACTGGGACTAGCGGGGGGGCTCCCCTACGAGCAGTACTTC.

The chain employs TRBV12-2 and TRBJ1-6; the DNA was not used to check the table's D call, TRBD1. TRBV12-2 is a pseudogene locus. CDR3 size: 13 residues. The CDR3 reads CARGPRDNSPLHF. The CDR3 DNA is TGTGCCAGGGGGCCGAGAGATAATTCACCCCTCCACTTT.

CDR3 nucleotides: TGTGCCGTACAGGCCCCAGGGGGCGTGGAGCAGTACTTC. Its translation: CAVQAPGGVEQYF. This sequence joins TRBV6-5 and TRBJ2-7, with TRBD1 identical over 8 bases. This CDR3 has 13 residues. Germline V lookup: CDR1 MNHEY, CDR2 SVGAGI. With V trimmed by 11 bases and J by 7 bases, 13 bases remained unmatched.

V usage is TRBV5-1 and J usage is TRBJ2-6, with 7 positions matching TRBD1. The CDR3 is 15 residues long. J gave up 0 bases and V 5 bases, and 2 bases lay outside the gene matches. The germline V gene has CDR1 SGHRS and CDR2 YFSETQ. CDR3 amino acids: CASSPGGSGANVLTF. CDR3 coding DNA: TGCGCCAGCAGTCCAGGGGGCTCTGGGGCCAACGTCCTGACTTTC.

This chain uses TRBV6-4 with TRBJ2-5, with TRBD2 matching 7 bases. Germline V lookup: CDR1 MRHNA, CDR2 SNTAGT. There are 15 residues in the CDR3. Trimming took 6 bases from V and 2 from J; bases not matched to a gene: 9. CDR3 sequence: CASRHPRGEQETQYF. CDR3 coding DNA: TGTGCCAGCAGACACCCCCGGGGGGAGCAAGAGACCCAGTACTTC.

The chain uses TRBV5-4 and TRBJ2-1, with D possibly matching TRBD2 (5 bases). Trimming removed 5 bases at V and 5 bases at J, with 17 bases between. This CDR3 comprises 15 residues. Germline loops: CDR1 SGHNT, CDR2 YYREEE (reference sequence). As DNA, the CDR3 is TGTGCCAGCAGGCGAGACTACCAGAACAACAATGAGCAGTTCTTC. The encoded protein is CASRRDYQNNNEQFF.